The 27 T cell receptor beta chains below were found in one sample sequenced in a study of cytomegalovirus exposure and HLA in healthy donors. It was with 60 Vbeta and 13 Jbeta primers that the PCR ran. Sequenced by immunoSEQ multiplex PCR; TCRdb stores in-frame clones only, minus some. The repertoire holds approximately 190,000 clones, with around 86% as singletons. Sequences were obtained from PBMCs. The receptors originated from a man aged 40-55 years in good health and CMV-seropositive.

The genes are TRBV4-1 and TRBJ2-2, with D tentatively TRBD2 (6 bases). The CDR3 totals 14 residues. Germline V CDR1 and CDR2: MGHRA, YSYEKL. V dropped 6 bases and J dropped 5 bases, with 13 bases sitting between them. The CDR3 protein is CASRRGEGTGELFF. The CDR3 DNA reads TGCGCCAGCAGGCGGGGAGAGGGGACCGGGGAGCTGTTTTTT.

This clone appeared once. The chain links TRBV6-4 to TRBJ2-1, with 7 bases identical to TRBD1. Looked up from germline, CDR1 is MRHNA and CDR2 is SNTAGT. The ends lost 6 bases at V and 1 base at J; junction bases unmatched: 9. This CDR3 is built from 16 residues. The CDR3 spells CASSPPAGGSYNEQFF. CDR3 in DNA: TGTGCCAGCAGCCCCCCGGCAGGGGGTTCCTACAATGAGCAGTTCTTC.

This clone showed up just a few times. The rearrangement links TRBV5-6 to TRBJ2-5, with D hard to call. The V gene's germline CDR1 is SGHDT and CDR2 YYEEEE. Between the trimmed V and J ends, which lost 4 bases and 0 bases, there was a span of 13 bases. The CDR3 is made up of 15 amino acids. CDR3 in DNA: TGTGCCAGCAGCCCTAACCCGACATACCAAGAGACCCAGTACTTC. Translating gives CASSPNPTYQETQYF.

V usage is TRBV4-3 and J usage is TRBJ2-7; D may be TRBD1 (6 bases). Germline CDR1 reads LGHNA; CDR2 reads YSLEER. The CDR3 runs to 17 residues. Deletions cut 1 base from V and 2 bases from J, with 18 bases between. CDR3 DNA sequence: TGCGCCAGCAGCCAAGGAACATGGGGGCAGAAAGCCTACGAGCAGTACTTC. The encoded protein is CASSQGTWGQKAYEQYF.

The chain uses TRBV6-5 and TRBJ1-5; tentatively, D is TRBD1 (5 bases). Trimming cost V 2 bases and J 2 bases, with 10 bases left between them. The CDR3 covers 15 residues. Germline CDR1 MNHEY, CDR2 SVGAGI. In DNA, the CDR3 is TGTGCCAGCAGTTACGACAGCGATGGCAATCAGCCCCAGCATTTT. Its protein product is CASSYDSDGNQPQHF.

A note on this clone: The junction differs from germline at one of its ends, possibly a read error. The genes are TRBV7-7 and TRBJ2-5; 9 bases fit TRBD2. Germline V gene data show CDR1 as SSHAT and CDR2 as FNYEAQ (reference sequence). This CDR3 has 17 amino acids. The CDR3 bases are TGTGCTAGCAGCTTAGCGGGCGGCGGGGGGGCTGGGGAGACCCAGTACTTC. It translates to CASSLAGGGGAGETQYF.

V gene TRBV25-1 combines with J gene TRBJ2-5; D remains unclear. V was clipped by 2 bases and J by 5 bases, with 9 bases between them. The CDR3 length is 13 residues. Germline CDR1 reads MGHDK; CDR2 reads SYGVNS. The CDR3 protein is CASSEGSRETQYF. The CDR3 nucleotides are TGTGCCAGCAGTGAAGGTAGCCGCGAGACCCAGTACTTC. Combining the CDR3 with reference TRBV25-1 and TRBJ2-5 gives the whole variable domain EADIYQTPRYLVIGTGKKITLECSQTMGHDKMYWYQQDPGMELHLIHYSYGVNSTEKGDLSSESTVSRIRTEHFPLTLESARPSHTSQYLCASSEGSRETQYFGPGTRLLVL.

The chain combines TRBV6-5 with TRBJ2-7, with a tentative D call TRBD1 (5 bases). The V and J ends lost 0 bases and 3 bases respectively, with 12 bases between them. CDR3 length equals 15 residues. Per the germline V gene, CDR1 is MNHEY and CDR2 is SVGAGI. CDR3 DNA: TGTGCCAGCAGTTACTCGAGGCAGGGTGGCTACGAGCAGTACTTC. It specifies CASSYSRQGGYEQYF.

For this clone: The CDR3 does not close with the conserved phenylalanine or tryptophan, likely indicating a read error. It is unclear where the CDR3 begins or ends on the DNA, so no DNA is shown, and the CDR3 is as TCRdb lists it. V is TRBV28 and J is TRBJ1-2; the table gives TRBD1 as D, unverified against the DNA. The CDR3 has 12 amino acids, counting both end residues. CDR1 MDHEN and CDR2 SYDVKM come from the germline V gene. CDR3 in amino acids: CASTLIRQSCMP.

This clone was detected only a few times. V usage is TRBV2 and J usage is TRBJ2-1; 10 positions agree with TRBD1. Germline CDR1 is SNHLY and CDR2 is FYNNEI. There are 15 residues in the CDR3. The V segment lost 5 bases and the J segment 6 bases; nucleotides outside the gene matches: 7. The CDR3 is CASSRMGTGANEQFF. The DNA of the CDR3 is TGTGCCAGCAGTAGGATGGGGACAGGGGCCAATGAGCAGTTCTTC.

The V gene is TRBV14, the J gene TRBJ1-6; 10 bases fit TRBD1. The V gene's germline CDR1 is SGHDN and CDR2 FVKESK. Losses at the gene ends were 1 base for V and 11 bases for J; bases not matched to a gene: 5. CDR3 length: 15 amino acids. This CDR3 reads CASSQVGQGRTPLHF. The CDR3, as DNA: TGTGCCAGCAGCCAAGTGGGACAGGGGCGGACACCCCTCCACTTT. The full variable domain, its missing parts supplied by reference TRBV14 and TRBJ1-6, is EAGVTQFPSHSVIEKGQTVTLRCDPISGHDNLYWYRRVMGKEIKFLLHFVKESKQDESGMPNNRFLAERTGGTYSTLKVQPAELEDSGVYFCASSQVGQGRTPLHFGNGTRLTVT.

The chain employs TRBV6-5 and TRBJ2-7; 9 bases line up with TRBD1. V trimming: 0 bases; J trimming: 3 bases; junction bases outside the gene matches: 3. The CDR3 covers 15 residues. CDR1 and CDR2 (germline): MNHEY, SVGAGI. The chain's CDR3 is CASSYSDRGVYEQYF. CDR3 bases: TGTGCCAGCAGTTACTCCGACAGGGGGGTCTACGAGCAGTACTTC.

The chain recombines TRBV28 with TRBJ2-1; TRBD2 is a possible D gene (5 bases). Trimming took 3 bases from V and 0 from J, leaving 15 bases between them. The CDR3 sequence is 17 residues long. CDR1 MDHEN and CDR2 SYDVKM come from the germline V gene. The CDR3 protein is CASSFEVASPSYNEQFF. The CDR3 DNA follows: TGTGCCAGCAGTTTTGAAGTAGCGTCCCCCTCCTACAATGAGCAGTTCTTC.

The DNA of the CDR3 is TGTGCCAGCAGCGGTGGGGACAGGGGTGGAAGCGAGACCCAGTACTTC. It specifies CASSGGDRGGSETQYF. The V gene is TRBV9, the J gene TRBJ2-5; TRBD1 matches 10 bases. V lost 3 bases, J lost 5 bases, and 10 bases stayed unmatched. The germline CDR1 and CDR2 sequences are SGDLS and YYNGEE. The CDR3 sequence is 16 residues long.

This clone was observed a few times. CDR3 residues: CASSLNTGTYEQYF. The CDR3 nucleotides read TGTGCCAGCAGTTTAAATACAGGGACCTACGAGCAGTACTTC. The rearrangement joins TRBV27 to TRBJ2-7; possible D gene TRBD1, 6 bases. Trimming left V 2 bases short and J 2 bases short, with 10 bases between. Germline lookup yields CDR1 MNHEY and CDR2 SMNVEV (reference sequence). The CDR3 has 14 residues.

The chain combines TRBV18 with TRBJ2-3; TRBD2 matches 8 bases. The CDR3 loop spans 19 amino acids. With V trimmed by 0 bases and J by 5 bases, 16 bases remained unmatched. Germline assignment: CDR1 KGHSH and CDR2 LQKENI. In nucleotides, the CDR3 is TGTGCCAGCTCACCACCGAGGAACCCGGGACTAGTTCAACAAGATACGCAGTATTTT. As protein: CASSPPRNPGLVQQDTQYF.

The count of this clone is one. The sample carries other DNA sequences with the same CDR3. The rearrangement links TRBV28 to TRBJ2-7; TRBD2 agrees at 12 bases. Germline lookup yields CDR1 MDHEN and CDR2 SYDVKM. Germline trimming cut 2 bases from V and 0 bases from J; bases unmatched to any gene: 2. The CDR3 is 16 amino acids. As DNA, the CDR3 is TGTGCCAGCAGTTTAAGACTAGCGGGGGTCTCCTACGAGCAGTACTTC. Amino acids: CASSLRLAGVSYEQYF.

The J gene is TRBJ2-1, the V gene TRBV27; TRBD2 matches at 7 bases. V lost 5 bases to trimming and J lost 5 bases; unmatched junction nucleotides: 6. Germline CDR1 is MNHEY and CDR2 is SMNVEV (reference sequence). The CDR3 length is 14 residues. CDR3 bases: TGTGCCAGCAGTAGGCGGGGGTGGGACAATGAGCAGTTCTTC. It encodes CASSRRGWDNEQFF.

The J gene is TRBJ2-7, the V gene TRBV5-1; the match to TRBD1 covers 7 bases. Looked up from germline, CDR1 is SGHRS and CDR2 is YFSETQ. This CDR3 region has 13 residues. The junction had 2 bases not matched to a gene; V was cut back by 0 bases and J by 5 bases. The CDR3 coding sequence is TGCGCCAGCAGCTTGGTCAGGGGGAACGAGCAGTACTTC. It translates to CASSLVRGNEQYF.

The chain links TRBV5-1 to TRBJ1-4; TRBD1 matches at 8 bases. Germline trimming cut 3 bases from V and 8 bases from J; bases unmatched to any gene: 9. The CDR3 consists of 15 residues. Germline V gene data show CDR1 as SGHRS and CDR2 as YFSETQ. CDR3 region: CASSSDRGYGEKLFF. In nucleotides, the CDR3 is TGCGCCAGCAGCTCTGACAGGGGTTACGGGGAAAAACTGTTTTTT.

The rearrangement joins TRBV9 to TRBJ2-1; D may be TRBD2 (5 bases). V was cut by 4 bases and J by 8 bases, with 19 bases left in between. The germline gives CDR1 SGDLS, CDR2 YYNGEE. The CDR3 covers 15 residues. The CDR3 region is CASSPSGQPGDEQFF. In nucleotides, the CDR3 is TGTGCCAGCAGCCCCTCGGGCCAACCCGGGGATGAGCAGTTCTTC.

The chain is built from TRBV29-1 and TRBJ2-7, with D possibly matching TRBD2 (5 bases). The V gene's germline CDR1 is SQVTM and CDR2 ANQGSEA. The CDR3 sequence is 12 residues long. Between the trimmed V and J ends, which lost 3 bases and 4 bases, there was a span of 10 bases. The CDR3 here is CSVDGGGYEQYF. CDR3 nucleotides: TGCAGCGTTGATGGAGGTGGGTACGAGCAGTACTTC.

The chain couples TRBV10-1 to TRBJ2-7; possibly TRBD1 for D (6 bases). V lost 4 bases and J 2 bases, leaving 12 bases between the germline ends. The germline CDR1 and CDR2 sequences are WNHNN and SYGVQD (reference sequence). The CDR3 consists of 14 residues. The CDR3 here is CASSGGQNPYEQYF. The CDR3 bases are TGCGCCAGCAGTGGTGGACAGAACCCCTACGAGCAGTACTTC.

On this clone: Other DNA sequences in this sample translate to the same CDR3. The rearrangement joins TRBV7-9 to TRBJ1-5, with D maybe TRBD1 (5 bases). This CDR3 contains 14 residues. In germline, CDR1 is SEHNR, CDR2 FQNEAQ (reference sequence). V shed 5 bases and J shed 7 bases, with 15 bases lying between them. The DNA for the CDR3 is TGTGCCAGCAGCGCGGGACTCACTGGGCAGCCCCAGCATTTT. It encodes CASSAGLTGQPQHF.

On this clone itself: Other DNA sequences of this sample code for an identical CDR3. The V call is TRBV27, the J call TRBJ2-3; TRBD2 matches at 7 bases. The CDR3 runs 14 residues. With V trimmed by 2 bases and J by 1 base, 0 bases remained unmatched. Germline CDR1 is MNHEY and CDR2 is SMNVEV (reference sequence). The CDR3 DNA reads TGTGCCAGCAGTTTAAGCGGGGGCACAGATACGCAGTATTTT. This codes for CASSLSGGTDTQYF.

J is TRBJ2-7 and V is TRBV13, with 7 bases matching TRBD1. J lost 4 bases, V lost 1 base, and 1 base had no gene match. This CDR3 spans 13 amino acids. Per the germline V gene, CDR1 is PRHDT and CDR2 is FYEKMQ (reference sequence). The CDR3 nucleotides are TGTGCCAGCAGCTTAGACAGGGGATACGAGCAGTACTTC. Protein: CASSLDRGYEQYF. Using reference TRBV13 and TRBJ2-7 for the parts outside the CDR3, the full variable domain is AAGVIQSPRHLIKEKRETATLKCYPIPRHDTVYWYQQGPGQDPQFLISFYEKMQSDKGSIPDRFSAQQFSDYHSELNMSSLELGDSALYFCASSLDRGYEQYFGPGTRLTVT.

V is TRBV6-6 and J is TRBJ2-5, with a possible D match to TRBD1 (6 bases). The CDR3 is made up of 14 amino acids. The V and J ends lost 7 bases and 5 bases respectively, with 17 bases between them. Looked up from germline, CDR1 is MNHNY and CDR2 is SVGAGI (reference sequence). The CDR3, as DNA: TGTGCCAGCACCCGACAGGTCGGTTTGGAGACCCAGTACTTC. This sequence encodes CASTRQVGLETQYF.